The rows below give T cell receptor beta chains drawn from one sample of a study of early T cells in non-severe SARS-CoV-2 infection. TCRdb called the 5' RACE reads again in MiXCR, with one record for every CDR3 protein. The table includes 45,000 to 55,000 distinct CDR3 sequences, 6.2% detected once. The specimen sequenced was whole blood. These receptors were obtained from an adult who was a healthcare worker with PCR-confirmed SARS-CoV-2 infection or an uninfected control (not recorded which). Both conserved end residues are part of each CDR3. D genes are given only for firm matches. Only part of the rows carry a size: once, few, many, or a class if the clone is expanded.

J gene	clone size	V gene	D gene	CDR3 DNA	CDR3 protein
TRBJ2-7	many	TRBV11-3	TRBD1	TGTGCCAGCAGGTCCGGACAGGGGTACGAGCAGTACTTC	CASRSGQGYEQYF
TRBJ2-2	many	TRBV28	NA	TGTGCCAGCAGCCCGGGTCGGAAGCTCGGGTACACCGGGGAGCTGTTTTTT	CASSPGRKLGYTGELFF
TRBJ1-2	few	TRBV6-6	NA	TGTGCCAGCAGTGTCGATCATGGCTACACCTTC	CASSVDHGYTF
TRBJ2-5	few	TRBV7-9	TRBD1	TGTGCCAGCAGTCTTGGACAGGGGGAGACCCAGTACTTC	CASSLGQGETQYF
TRBJ2-3	many	TRBV20-1	TRBD2	TGCAGTGCTAGAGACACCGGACTAGCGGGGGAACCGAGCTCTAGCACAGATACGCAGTATTTT	CSARDTGLAGEPSSSTDTQYF
TRBJ1-2	many	TRBV7-9	TRBD1	TGTGCCAGCAGCTTAGTTATGAGGACAGGGGACTACACCTTC	CASSLVMRTGDYTF
TRBJ2-3	NA	TRBV6-2/TRBV6-3	NA	TGTGCCAGCAGCCCTGGACAATCTGGGACGCAGTATTTT	CASSPGQSGTQYF
TRBJ1-1	many	TRBV7-2	NA	TGTGCCAGCAGCTTAGCGACGACGCAGAGCTCTGAAGCTTTCTTT	CASSLATTQSSEAFF
TRBJ1-6	many	TRBV18	TRBD1	TGTGCCAGCTCACGTGACAGGGTTAATTCACCCCTCCACTTT	CASSRDRVNSPLHF
TRBJ1-6	many	TRBV6-1	TRBD1	TGTGCCAGCAGCGAAGGGACAGGGTCGTATTCACCCCTCCACTTT	CASSEGTGSYSPLHF
TRBJ2-1	many	TRBV7-2	NA	TGTGCCAGCAGCTCCCACCAGCGGGCCCTAAATGAGCAGTTCTTC	CASSSHQRALNEQFF
TRBJ2-7	NA	TRBV20-1	NA	TGCAGTGCCGTAGGGCAGGGGTACCACGAGCAGTACTTC	CSAVGQGYHEQYF
TRBJ2-5	NA	TRBV6-2/TRBV6-3	TRBD2	TGTGCCAGCATCGGACTAGAGGACGAGACCCAGTACTTC	CASIGLEDETQYF
TRBJ2-1	few	TRBV18	TRBD2	TGTGCCAGCTCACCAACTTCCGGGACTAGCGGTTACAATGAGCAGTTCTTC	CASSPTSGTSGYNEQFF
TRBJ2-1	many	TRBV4-2	TRBD2	TGTGCCAGCAGCCAAGTTGGGACTAGCGTGGTCAATGAGCAGTTCTTC	CASSQVGTSVVNEQFF
TRBJ2-3	many	TRBV6-2/TRBV6-3	TRBD2	TGTGCCAGCAGTTACCGTAGCGGGGGGGCCTCAGATACGCAGTATTTT	CASSYRSGGASDTQYF
TRBJ2-7	few	TRBV18	NA	TGTGCCAGCTCACCACCGGAATTCGACAGCCGCTACGAGCAGTACTTC	CASSPPEFDSRYEQYF
TRBJ2-7	few	TRBV19	NA	TGTGCCAGTCTTTCCCGGGAAACCTACGAGCAGTACTTC	CASLSRETYEQYF
TRBJ1-4	few	TRBV28	TRBD1	TGTGCCAGCAGCTCTACAGGGGGGTATGAAAAACTGTTTTTT	CASSSTGGYEKLFF
TRBJ2-2	NA	TRBV7-6	NA	TGTGCCAGCAGCCCTAGATGGTCGGCAAAAACGAACACCGGGGAGCTGTTTTTT	CASSPRWSAKTNTGELFF
TRBJ2-1	few	TRBV4-3	NA	TGCGCCAGCAGCCAGACTGACAGGTACAATGAGCAGTTCTTC	CASSQTDRYNEQFF
TRBJ2-6	once	TRBV29-1	NA	TGCAGCGTTGGGTCAGATAGCTCTGGGGCCAACGTCCTGACTTTC	CSVGSDSSGANVLTF
TRBJ2-7	many	TRBV7-2	NA	TGTGCCAGCAGCCCGACCAGGGGAACCTACGAGCAGTACTTC	CASSPTRGTYEQYF
TRBJ1-1	NA	TRBV11-2	NA	TGTGCCAGCAGCCGACCCTTTTCGCTGTTGACGAACACTGAAGCTTTCTTT	CASSRPFSLLTNTEAFF
TRBJ1-6	many	TRBV20-1	NA	TGCAGTGTTTTAGGCCGGGGGCGGAATTCACCCCTCCACTTT	CSVLGRGRNSPLHF
TRBJ2-5	many	TRBV5-1	NA	TGCGCCAGCAGCTTGAAGGAAACCCAGTACTTC	CASSLKETQYF
TRBJ1-4	few	TRBV4-3	TRBD1	TGCGCCAGCAGCCGGGGACAGGACTTTGAAAAACTGTTTTTT	CASSRGQDFEKLFF
TRBJ2-5	many	TRBV10-1	TRBD1	TGCGCCAGCGCCCGGGACAGAGGAGAGACCCAGTACTTC	CASARDRGETQYF
TRBJ1-2	many	TRBV11-2	NA	TGTGCCAGCAGGGCGGGACTCCTCACGTCGGGAGGCTACACCTTC	CASRAGLLTSGGYTF
TRBJ2-5	NA	TRBV2	TRBD1	TGTGCCAGCAGTGTTCTGACAGGGGGCCTAGAGACCCAGTACTTC	CASSVLTGGLETQYF
TRBJ2-2	many	TRBV12-3/TRBV12-4	NA	TGTGCCAGCAGTTTTTTGCTCGGTGGGCCAGCGAACACCGGGGAGCTGTTTTTT	CASSFLLGGPANTGELFF
TRBJ2-7	NA	TRBV7-2	NA	TGTGCCAGCAACCCGGGGGCTGGGACGTCTTTCTACGAGCAGTACTTC	CASNPGAGTSFYEQYF
TRBJ2-7	NA	TRBV5-1	TRBD1	TGCGCCAGCAGCCAGGACAGGGCAAGGGAGCAGTACTTC	CASSQDRAREQYF
TRBJ1-2	many	TRBV5-6	TRBD1	TGTGCCAGCAGCTTGGACTCGGGACAGGGTAACTATGGCTACACCTTC	CASSLDSGQGNYGYTF
TRBJ2-7	many	TRBV28	NA	TGTGCCAGCACCAACGAAAGGGGGGACTCCTACGAGCAGTACTTC	CASTNERGDSYEQYF
TRBJ2-7	NA	TRBV6-2/TRBV6-3	TRBD1	TGTGCCAGCAGACCCGATATGACAGGGGGCTACGAGCAGTACTTC	CASRPDMTGGYEQYF
TRBJ1-6	few	TRBV20-1	TRBD1	TGCAGTGCTGAAACCGGGACAGTAAATTCACCCCTCCACTTT	CSAETGTVNSPLHF
TRBJ1-6	NA	TRBV12-5	TRBD1	TGTGCTAGTGGCCTGACAGGGGCCAACTATAATTCACCCCTCCACTTT	CASGLTGANYNSPLHF
TRBJ2-3	many	TRBV25-1	NA	TGTGCCAGCAGTGAGCCAAGGGCAGATACGCAGTATTTT	CASSEPRADTQYF
TRBJ2-3	few	TRBV19	TRBD1	TGTGCCAGTAGTATCCCCGGACAGGGTACGACAGATACGCAGTATTTT	CASSIPGQGTTDTQYF
TRBJ2-2	many	TRBV10-3	TRBD1	TGTGCCATCAGAGGGACAGGGAGCAACACCGGGGAGCTGTTTTTT	CAIRGTGSNTGELFF